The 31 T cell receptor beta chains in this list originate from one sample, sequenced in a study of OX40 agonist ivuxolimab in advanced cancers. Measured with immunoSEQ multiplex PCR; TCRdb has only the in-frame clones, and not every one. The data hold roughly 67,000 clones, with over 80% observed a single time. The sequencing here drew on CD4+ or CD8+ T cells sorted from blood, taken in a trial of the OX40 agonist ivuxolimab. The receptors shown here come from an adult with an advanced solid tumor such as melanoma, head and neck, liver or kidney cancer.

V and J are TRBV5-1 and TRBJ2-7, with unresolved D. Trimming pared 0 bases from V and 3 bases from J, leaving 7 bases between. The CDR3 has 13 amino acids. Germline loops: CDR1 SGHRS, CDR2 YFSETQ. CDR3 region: CASSLAQDYEQYF. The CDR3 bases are TGCGCCAGCAGCTTGGCCCAGGACTACGAGCAGTACTTC.

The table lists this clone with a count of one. CDR3 amino acids: CASSILSVLADDGYTF. CDR3 coding DNA: TGTGCCAGTAGTATCTTGTCCGTGTTGGCGGATGATGGCTACACCTTC. This chain joins TRBV19 and TRBJ1-2; D unclear. Trimming pared 3 bases from V and 6 bases from J, leaving 20 bases between. The CDR3 is made up of 16 amino acids. Germline CDR1 LNHDA, CDR2 SQIVND (reference sequence).

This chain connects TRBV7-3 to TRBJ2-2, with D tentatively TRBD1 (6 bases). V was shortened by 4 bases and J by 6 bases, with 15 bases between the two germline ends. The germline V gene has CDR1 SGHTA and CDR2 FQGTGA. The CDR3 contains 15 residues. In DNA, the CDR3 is TGTGCCAGCAGCTCCCTGGGACATAAGTCCGGGGAGCTGTTTTTT. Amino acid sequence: CASSSLGHKSGELFF.

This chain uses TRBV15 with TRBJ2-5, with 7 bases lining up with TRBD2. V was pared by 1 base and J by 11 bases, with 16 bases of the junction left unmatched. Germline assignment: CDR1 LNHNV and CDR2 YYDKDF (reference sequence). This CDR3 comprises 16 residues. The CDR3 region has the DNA TGTGCCACCAGCAGAGGGGAGGGCGGGAGAGAGGGGAAGCAGTACTTC. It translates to CATSRGEGGREGKQYF.

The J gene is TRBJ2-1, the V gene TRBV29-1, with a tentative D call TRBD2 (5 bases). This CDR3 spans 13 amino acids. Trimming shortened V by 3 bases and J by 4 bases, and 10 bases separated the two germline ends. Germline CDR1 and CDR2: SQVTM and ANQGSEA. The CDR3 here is CSVDSPGYNEQFF. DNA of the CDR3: TGCAGCGTTGATTCGCCGGGGTACAATGAGCAGTTCTTC.

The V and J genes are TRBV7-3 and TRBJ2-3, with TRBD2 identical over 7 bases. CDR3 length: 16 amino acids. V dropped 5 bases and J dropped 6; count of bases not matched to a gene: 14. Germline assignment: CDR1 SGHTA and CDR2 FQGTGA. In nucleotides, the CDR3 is TGTGCCAGCAGCAAACTGGGCGGGAGTAACCGTGATACGCAGTATTTT. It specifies CASSKLGGSNRDTQYF.

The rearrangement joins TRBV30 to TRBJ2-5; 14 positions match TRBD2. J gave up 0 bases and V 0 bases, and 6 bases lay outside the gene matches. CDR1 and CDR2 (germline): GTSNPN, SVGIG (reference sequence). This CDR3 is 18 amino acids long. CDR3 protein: CAWSVTRTSGGYQETQYF. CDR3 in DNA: TGTGCCTGGAGTGTAACCCGGACTAGCGGGGGGTACCAAGAGACCCAGTACTTC. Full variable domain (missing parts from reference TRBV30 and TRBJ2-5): SQTIHQWPATLVQPVGSPLSLECTVEGTSNPNLYWYRQAAGRGLQLLFYSVGIGQISSEVPQNLSASRPQDRQFILSSKKLLLSDSGFYLCAWSVTRTSGGYQETQYFGPGTRLLVL.

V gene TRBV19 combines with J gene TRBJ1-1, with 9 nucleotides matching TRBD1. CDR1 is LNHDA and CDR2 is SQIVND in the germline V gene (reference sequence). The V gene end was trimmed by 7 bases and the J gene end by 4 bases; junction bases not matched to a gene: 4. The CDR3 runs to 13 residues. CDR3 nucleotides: TGTGCCAGTACCCGGGGACAGGGCACTGAAGCTTTCTTT. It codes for CASTRGQGTEAFF. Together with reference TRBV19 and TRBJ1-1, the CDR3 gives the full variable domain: DGGITQSPKYLFRKEGQNVTLSCEQNLNHDAMYWYRQDPGQGLRLIYYSQIVNDFQKGDIAEGYSVSREKKESFPLTVTSAQKNPTAFYLCASTRGQGTEAFFGQGTRLTVV.

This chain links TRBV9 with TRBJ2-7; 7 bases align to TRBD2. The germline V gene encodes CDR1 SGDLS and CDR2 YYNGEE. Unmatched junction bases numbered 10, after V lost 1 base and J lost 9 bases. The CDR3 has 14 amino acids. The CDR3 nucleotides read TGTGCCAGCAGCGTATATCGGGGAGGGCCTGTGCAGTACTTC. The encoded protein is CASSVYRGGPVQYF.

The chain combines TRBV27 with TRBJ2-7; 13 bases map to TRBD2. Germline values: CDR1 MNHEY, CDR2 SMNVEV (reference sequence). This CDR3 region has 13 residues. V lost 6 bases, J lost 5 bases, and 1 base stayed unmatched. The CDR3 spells CASSGTSGNEQYF. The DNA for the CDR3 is TGTGCCAGCAGCGGGACTAGCGGGAACGAGCAGTACTTC.

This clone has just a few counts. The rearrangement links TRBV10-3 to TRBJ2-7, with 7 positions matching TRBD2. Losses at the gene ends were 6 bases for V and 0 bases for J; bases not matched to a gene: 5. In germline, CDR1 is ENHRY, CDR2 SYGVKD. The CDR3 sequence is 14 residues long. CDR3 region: CAIRLADGSYEQYF. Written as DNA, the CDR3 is TGTGCCATCAGGCTAGCGGACGGCTCCTACGAGCAGTACTTC.

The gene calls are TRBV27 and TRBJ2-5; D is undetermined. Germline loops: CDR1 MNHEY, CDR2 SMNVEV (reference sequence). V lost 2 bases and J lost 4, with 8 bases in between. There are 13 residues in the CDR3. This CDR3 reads CASSLRLSETQYF. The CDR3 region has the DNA TGTGCCAGCAGTTTAAGGTTGTCAGAGACCCAGTACTTC.

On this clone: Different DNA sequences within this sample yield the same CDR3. CDR3 sequence: CASSPDRSYGYTF. The CDR3 coding sequence is TGTGCCAGCAGCCCCGACAGGTCCTATGGCTACACCTTC. The V gene is TRBV28, the J gene TRBJ1-2; tentatively, D is TRBD1 (6 bases). CDR3 length: 13 residues. V was cut by 6 bases and J by 4 bases, with 12 bases left in between. CDR1 is MDHEN, CDR2 SYDVKM, per germline.

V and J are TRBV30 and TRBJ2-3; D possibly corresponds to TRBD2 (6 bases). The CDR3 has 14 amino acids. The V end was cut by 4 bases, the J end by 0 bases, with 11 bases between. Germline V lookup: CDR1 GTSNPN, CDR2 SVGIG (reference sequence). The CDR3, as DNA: TGTGCCTGGAATCCCCGGGGGAGCACAGATACGCAGTATTTT. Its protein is CAWNPRGSTDTQYF.

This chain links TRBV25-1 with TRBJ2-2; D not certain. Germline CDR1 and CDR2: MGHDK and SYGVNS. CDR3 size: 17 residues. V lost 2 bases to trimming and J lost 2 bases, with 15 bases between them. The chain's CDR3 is CASSESLIAQNTGELFF. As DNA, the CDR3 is TGTGCCAGCAGTGAAAGTTTGATTGCGCAAAACACCGGGGAGCTGTTTTTT.

This CDR3 is CASSRDRDTYEQYF. The CDR3, as DNA: TGCGCCAGCAGCCGGGACAGGGATACCTACGAGCAGTACTTC. The V and J genes are TRBV5-1 and TRBJ2-7; TRBD1 matches 9 bases. Germline assignment: CDR1 SGHRS and CDR2 YFSETQ. This CDR3 region has 14 residues. Unmatched junction bases numbered 4, after V lost 4 bases and J lost 2 bases. Using reference TRBV5-1 and TRBJ2-7 for the parts outside the CDR3, the full variable domain is KAGVTQTPRYLIKTRGQQVTLSCSPISGHRSVSWYQQTPGQGLQFLFEYFSETQRNKGNFPGRFSGRQFSNSRSEMNVSTLELGDSALYLCASSRDRDTYEQYFGPGTRLTVT.

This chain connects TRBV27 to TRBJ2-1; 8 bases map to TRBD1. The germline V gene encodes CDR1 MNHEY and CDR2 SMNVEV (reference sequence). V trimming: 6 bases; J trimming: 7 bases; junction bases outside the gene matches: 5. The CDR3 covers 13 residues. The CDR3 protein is CASRSDRANEQFF. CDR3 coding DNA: TGTGCCAGCAGATCGGACAGGGCGAATGAGCAGTTCTTC.

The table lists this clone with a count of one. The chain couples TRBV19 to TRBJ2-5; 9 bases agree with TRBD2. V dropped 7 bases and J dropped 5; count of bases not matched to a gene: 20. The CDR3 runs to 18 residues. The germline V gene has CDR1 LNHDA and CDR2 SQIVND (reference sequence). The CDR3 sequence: CASTPRASGDGVGETQYF. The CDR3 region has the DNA TGTGCCAGTACCCCTCGGGCTAGCGGGGACGGAGTTGGGGAGACCCAGTACTTC.

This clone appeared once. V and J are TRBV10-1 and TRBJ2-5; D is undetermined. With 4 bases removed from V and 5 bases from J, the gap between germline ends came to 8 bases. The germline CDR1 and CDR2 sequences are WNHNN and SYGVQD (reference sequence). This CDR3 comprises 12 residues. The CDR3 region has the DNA TGCGCCAGCAGTGGCCCGGAGGAGACCCAGTACTTC. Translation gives CASSGPEETQYF.

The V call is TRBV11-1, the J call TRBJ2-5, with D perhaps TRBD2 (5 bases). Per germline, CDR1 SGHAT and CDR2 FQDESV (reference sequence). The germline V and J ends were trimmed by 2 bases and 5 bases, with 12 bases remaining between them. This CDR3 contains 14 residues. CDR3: CASSLTRRRETQYF. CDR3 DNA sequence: TGTGCCAGCAGCTTAACTAGACGACGGGAGACCCAGTACTTC.

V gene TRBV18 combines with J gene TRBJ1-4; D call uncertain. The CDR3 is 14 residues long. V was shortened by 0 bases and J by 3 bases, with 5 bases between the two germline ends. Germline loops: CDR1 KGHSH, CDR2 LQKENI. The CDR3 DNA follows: TGTGCCAGCTCACCACCTGGGGCTAATGAAAAACTGTTTTTT. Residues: CASSPPGANEKLFF.

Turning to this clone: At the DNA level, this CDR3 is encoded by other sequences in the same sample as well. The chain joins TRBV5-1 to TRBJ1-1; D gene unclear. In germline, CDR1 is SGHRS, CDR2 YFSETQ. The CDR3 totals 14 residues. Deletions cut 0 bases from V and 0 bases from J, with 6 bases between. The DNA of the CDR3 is TGCGCCAGCAGCTTGGGCCCGTTGAACACTGAAGCTTTCTTT. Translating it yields CASSLGPLNTEAFF. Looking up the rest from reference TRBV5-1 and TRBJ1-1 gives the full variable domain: KAGVTQTPRYLIKTRGQQVTLSCSPISGHRSVSWYQQTPGQGLQFLFEYFSETQRNKGNFPGRFSGRQFSNSRSEMNVSTLELGDSALYLCASSLGPLNTEAFFGQGTRLTVV.

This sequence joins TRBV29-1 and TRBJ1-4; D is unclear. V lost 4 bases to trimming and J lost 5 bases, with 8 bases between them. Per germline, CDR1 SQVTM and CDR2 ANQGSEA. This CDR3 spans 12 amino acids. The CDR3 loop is CSVGVENEKLFF. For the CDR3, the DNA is TGCAGCGTTGGGGTGGAGAATGAAAAACTGTTTTTT.

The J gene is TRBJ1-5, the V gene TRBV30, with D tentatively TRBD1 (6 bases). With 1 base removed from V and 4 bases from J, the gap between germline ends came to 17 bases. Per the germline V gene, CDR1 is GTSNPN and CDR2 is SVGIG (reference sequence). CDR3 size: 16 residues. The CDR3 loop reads CAWSAGDKLRNQPQHF. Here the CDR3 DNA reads TGTGCCTGGAGTGCGGGGGACAAGCTGAGGAATCAGCCCCAGCATTTT.

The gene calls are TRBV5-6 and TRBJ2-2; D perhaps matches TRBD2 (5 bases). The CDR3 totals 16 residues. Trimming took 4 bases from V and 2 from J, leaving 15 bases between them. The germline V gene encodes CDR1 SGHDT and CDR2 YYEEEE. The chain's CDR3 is CASSPLAGPNTGELFF. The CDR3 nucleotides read TGTGCCAGCAGCCCTCTGGCGGGCCCTAACACCGGGGAGCTGTTTTTT.

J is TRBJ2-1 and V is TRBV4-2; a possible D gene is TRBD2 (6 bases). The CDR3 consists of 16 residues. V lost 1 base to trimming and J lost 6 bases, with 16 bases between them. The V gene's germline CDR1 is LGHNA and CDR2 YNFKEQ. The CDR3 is CASSQGRVSVVNEQFF. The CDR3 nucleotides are TGTGCCAGCAGCCAAGGGAGGGTTTCCGTTGTCAATGAGCAGTTCTTC.

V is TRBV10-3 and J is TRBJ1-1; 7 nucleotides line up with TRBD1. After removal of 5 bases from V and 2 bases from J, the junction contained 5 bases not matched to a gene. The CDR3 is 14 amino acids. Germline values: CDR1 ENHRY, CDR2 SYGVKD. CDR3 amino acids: CAISKDRDNTEAFF. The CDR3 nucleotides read TGTGCCATCAGTAAAGACAGGGATAACACTGAAGCTTTCTTT.

The CDR3 here is CASSILSGGTDTQYF. CDR3 DNA sequence: TGTGCCAGCAGTATCCTTTCGGGAGGGACAGATACGCAGTATTTT. V gene TRBV28 combines with J gene TRBJ2-3; 8 nucleotides agree with TRBD2. Germline V gene sequence: CDR1 MDHEN, CDR2 SYDVKM. V lost 5 bases to trimming and J lost 3 bases; unmatched junction nucleotides: 7. This CDR3 spans 15 amino acids.

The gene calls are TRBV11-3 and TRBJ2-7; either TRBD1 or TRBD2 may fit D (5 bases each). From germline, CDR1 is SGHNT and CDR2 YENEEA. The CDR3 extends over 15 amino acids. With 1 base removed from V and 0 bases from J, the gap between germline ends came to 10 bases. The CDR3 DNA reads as TGTGCCAGCAGCTTAGGGGTAGGGACCTCCTACGAGCAGTACTTC. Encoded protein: CASSLGVGTSYEQYF.

The chain's CDR3 is CASSLEGQGLYEQYF. In DNA form, the CDR3 reads TGTGCCAGCAGCTTAGAGGGACAGGGGCTCTACGAGCAGTACTTC. This sequence joins TRBV7-8 and TRBJ2-7, with 10 bases aligning to TRBD1. Trimming at V came to 1 base and at J to 3 bases, leaving 3 bases not matched to a gene. The CDR3 contains 15 residues. The germline CDR1 and CDR2 sequences are SGHVS and FQNEAQ.

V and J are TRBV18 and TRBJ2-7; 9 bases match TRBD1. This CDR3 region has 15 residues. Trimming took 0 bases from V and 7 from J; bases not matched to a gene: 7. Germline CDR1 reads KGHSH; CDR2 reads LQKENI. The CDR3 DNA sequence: TGTGCCAGCTCACCACCGATGACAGGGGGAGATGAGCAGTACTTC. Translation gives CASSPPMTGGDEQYF.